The 27 T cell receptor beta chains reported below all come from one sample, sequenced in a study of T-cell memory formation after mild COVID-19. MiXCR, run by TCRdb on the 5' RACE reads, gives a single entry per CDR3 protein. The sample consists of 350,000 to 500,000 distinct CDR3 sequences, about a sixth of them appearing once. The sample was PBMCs or a T cell subset sorted from them (not recorded which). These receptors all come from a man aged 18 to 29 who had mild COVID-19 (a few samples of this study predate the infection). Cell type and time point are not known.

This clonotype was seen more than once but under ten times. This sequence joins TRBV4-2 and TRBJ2-2; tentatively, D is TRBD2 (5 bases). Trimming pared 1 base from V and 7 bases from J, leaving 10 bases between. Germline CDR1 LGHNA, CDR2 YNFKEQ. This CDR3 is built from 14 residues. For the CDR3, the DNA is TGTGCCAGCAGCCAAGGCGACTATATCGGGGAGCTGTTTTTT. Residues: CASSQGDYIGELFF.

This chain connects TRBV4-2 to TRBJ2-1, with D hard to call. Germline CDR1 reads LGHNA; CDR2 reads YNFKEQ. There are 13 residues in the CDR3. V was cut by 7 bases and J by 5 bases, with 12 bases left in between. CDR3: CASNRYGDNEQFF. DNA of the CDR3: TGTGCCAGCAACCGCTACGGTGACAATGAGCAGTTCTTC.

V gene TRBV4-1 combines with J gene TRBJ2-1; no definite D call. The CDR3 length is 13 residues. V dropped 0 bases and J dropped 10 bases, with 10 bases sitting between them. The V gene's germline CDR1 is MGHRA and CDR2 YSYEKL. CDR3 sequence (DNA): TGCGCCAGCAGCCAAGATCGGGCGGCAGAGCAGTTCTTC. This encodes CASSQDRAAEQFF.

This clonotype was seen only a few times. This chain joins TRBV7-2 and TRBJ2-7, with D possibly being TRBD1 (6 bases). The CDR3 has 13 amino acids. CDR1 and CDR2 from the germline V gene are SGHTA and FQGNSA. The V end was cut by 4 bases, the J end by 8 bases, with 15 bases between. This CDR3 is CASSSTQGLQQYV. In nucleotides, the CDR3 is TGTGCCAGCAGCTCAACACAGGGCCTCCAGCAGTACGTC.

The genes are TRBV10-3 and TRBJ2-2; 11 bases agree with TRBD1. With V trimmed by 6 bases and J by 9 bases, 6 bases remained unmatched. Germline values: CDR1 ENHRY, CDR2 SYGVKD. The CDR3 is 14 residues long. The CDR3: CAISSGQGGWELFF. In nucleotides, the CDR3 is TGTGCCATCAGCTCGGGACAGGGGGGCTGGGAGCTGTTTTTT.

This clonotype was counted only a few times. The chain couples TRBV12-3 or TRBV12-4 to TRBJ1-1; tentative D call: TRBD1 (5 bases). CDR3 length equals 13 residues. The germline V and J ends were trimmed by 6 bases and 3 bases, with 11 bases remaining between them. CDR3: CASSLTEDTEAFF. The CDR3 DNA sequence: TGTGCCAGCAGCCTGACAGAGGACACTGAAGCTTTCTTT.

Only a few counts were recorded for this clonotype. The chain links TRBV21-1 to TRBJ2-5; no DNA check was done on the table's D call, TRBD1. TRBV21-1 is deemed a pseudogene. CDR3 length: 14 residues. The CDR3 DNA reads TGTGCCAGCAGCAAAAGGGACAGACAAGAGACCCAGTACTTC. Protein: CASSKRDRQETQYF.

This clonotype was seen a handful of times. V gene TRBV5-1 combines with J gene TRBJ1-2; no firm D call. This CDR3 region has 13 residues. Germline V lookup: CDR1 SGHRS, CDR2 YFSETQ. Trimming took 6 bases from V and 8 from J, leaving 17 bases between them. CDR3 in amino acids: CASTPAVSAGYTF. In DNA, the CDR3 is TGCGCCAGCACCCCGGCAGTTTCTGCCGGCTACACCTTC.

This clonotype was seen only a few times. The rearrangement uses TRBV12-3 or TRBV12-4 and TRBJ2-1; the match to TRBD1 covers 7 bases. With 5 bases clipped from V and 9 bases from J, the junction kept 4 bases outside the gene matches. The CDR3 has 12 residues. This chain's CDR3 is CASSLTGREQFF. The CDR3 coding sequence is TGTGCCAGCAGTCTGACAGGGCGTGAGCAGTTCTTC.

This rearrangement joins TRBV9 to TRBJ1-3; a possible D gene is TRBD1 (5 bases). V was trimmed by 0 bases and J by 0 bases, leaving 7 bases between them. This CDR3 region has 15 residues. Germline V gives CDR1 SGDLS, CDR2 YYNGEE. CDR3 residues: CASSVEGNSGNTIYF. The CDR3 nucleotides read TGTGCCAGCAGCGTAGAGGGGAACTCTGGAAACACCATATATTTT.

This chain connects TRBV7-2 to TRBJ2-1; D not certain. The CDR3 loop spans 13 amino acids. Per germline, CDR1 SGHTA and CDR2 FQGNSA. V was trimmed by 2 bases and J by 5 bases, leaving 7 bases between them. The CDR3 DNA sequence: TGTGCCAGCAGCTTAAACCAGGACAATGAGCAGTTCTTC. Residues: CASSLNQDNEQFF.

Only a few counts were recorded for this clonotype. The chain couples TRBV5-1 to TRBJ1-1; the match to TRBD1 covers 7 bases. V trimming: 2 bases; J trimming: 3 bases; junction bases outside the gene matches: 7. This CDR3 has 15 amino acids. The germline V gene has CDR1 SGHRS and CDR2 YFSETQ. CDR3 in amino acids: CASSLRQGSDTEAFF. The DNA for the CDR3 is TGCGCCAGCAGCTTAAGACAGGGTTCGGACACTGAAGCTTTCTTT.

The table lists this clonotype with many counts. The rearrangement joins TRBV3-1 to TRBJ1-1; D gene uncertain. The V and J ends lost 1 base and 1 base respectively, with 10 bases between them. In germline, CDR1 is LGHDT, CDR2 YNNKEL (reference sequence). The CDR3 consists of 15 residues. The CDR3 spells CASSQGVFGNTEAFF. DNA for the CDR3: TGTGCCAGCAGCCAAGGAGTTTTCGGGAACACTGAAGCTTTCTTT.

This clonotype came up a few times. V and J are TRBV9 and TRBJ2-1, with D perhaps matching TRBD1 (6 bases). Germline loops: CDR1 SGDLS, CDR2 YYNGEE. Deletions cut 4 bases from V and 6 bases from J, with 14 bases between. This CDR3 spans 14 amino acids. The CDR3 here is CASSSSSTGNEQFF. In DNA form, the CDR3 reads TGTGCCAGCAGCTCATCCTCGACAGGCAATGAGCAGTTCTTC.

The gene calls are TRBV20-1 and TRBJ2-5; D may correspond to TRBD1 or TRBD2 (5 bases each). The CDR3 has 13 residues. Germline assignment: CDR1 DFQATT and CDR2 SNEGSKA (reference sequence). V lost 5 bases to trimming and J lost 1 base, with 11 bases between them. The DNA for the CDR3 is TGCAGTGCTCCCCCCGGGGCCCAAGAGACCCAGTACTTC. Encoded protein: CSAPPGAQETQYF.

In its sample, this clonotype was seen a few times. The CDR3 loop is CASTQGQGTDTQYF. Written as DNA, the CDR3 is TGTGCCAGCACCCAGGGTCAGGGTACGGATACGCAGTATTTT. The V call is TRBV7-9, the J call TRBJ2-3, with D maybe TRBD1 (5 bases). Looked up from germline, CDR1 is SEHNR and CDR2 is FQNEAQ (reference sequence). V dropped 7 bases and J dropped 6 bases, with 17 bases sitting between them. The CDR3 runs 14 residues.

There are a few counts of this clonotype. The CDR3 coding sequence is TGTGCCAGTAGACAGAACAATCAGCCCCAGCATTTT. It translates to CASRQNNQPQHF. The rearrangement links TRBV7-9 to TRBJ1-5; a weak D match, TRBD1 (5 bases). The CDR3 spans 12 residues. CDR1 is SEHNR and CDR2 is FQNEAQ in the germline V gene (reference sequence). V was cut by 9 bases and J by 3 bases, with 9 bases left in between.

The V and J genes are TRBV7-3 and TRBJ2-5; 9 positions agree with TRBD2. Germline CDR1 is SGHTA and CDR2 is FQGTGA. V lost 0 bases and J lost 5; bases outside the gene matches: 4. The CDR3 totals 15 residues. In nucleotides, the CDR3 is TGTGCCAGCAGCTTAACGGCGGGGGGGTGGGAGACCCAGTACTTC. It is translated as CASSLTAGGWETQYF.

The table lists this clonotype with a few counts. The chain is built from TRBV27 and TRBJ1-1; D unclear. The V end lost 3 bases, the J end lost 5 bases, and 13 bases lay between the germline ends. The germline V gene encodes CDR1 MNHEY and CDR2 SMNVEV (reference sequence). CDR3 length equals 14 residues. The CDR3 coding sequence is TGTGCCAGCAGTTTGAGGGTTTCCAAGACTGAAGCTTTCTTT. Residues: CASSLRVSKTEAFF.

V is TRBV27 and J is TRBJ2-3; no clear D. This CDR3 is 15 amino acids long. Trimming removed 3 bases at V and 1 base at J, with 11 bases between. Germline assignment: CDR1 MNHEY and CDR2 SMNVEV (reference sequence). The CDR3 spells CASSFIGAGTDTQYF. The CDR3 DNA sequence: TGTGCCAGCAGTTTTATAGGCGCAGGCACAGATACGCAGTATTTT.

This clonotype was counted only a few times. The J gene is TRBJ1-6, the V gene TRBV11-2; no clear D gene. The V gene's germline CDR1 is SGHAT and CDR2 FQNNGV. Trimming cost V 6 bases and J 9 bases, with 12 bases left between them. CDR3 length: 13 amino acids. DNA for the CDR3: TGTGCCAGCAGTACCCAGGAGGGTTCACCCCTCCACTTT. This gives the protein CASSTQEGSPLHF.

This chain uses TRBV29-1 with TRBJ2-7, with D hard to call. Trimming took off 7 bases at V and 1 base at J, with 11 bases between the two ends. The germline gives CDR1 SQVTM, CDR2 ANQGSEA. The CDR3 extends over 12 amino acids. CDR3 sequence (DNA): TGCAGCGCGTACGGCGGATCCTACGAGCAGTACTTC. Its translation is CSAYGGSYEQYF.

In this sample, this clonotype turned up a few times. The rearrangement uses TRBV11-2 and TRBJ2-1, with 8 bases aligning to TRBD2. The CDR3 loop spans 16 amino acids. Losses at the gene ends were 2 bases for V and 8 bases for J; bases not matched to a gene: 11. Germline V gene data show CDR1 as SGHAT and CDR2 as FQNNGV. CDR3 loop: CASSLRSGGFLDEQFF. CDR3 coding DNA: TGTGCCAGCAGCTTAAGGTCGGGGGGGTTCCTGGATGAGCAGTTCTTC. Based on the CDR3 plus reference TRBV11-2 and TRBJ2-1, the full variable domain is EAGVAQSPRYKIIEKRQSVAFWCNPISGHATLYWYQQILGQGPKLLIQFQNNGVVDDSQLPKDRFSAERLKGVDSTLKIQPAKLEDSAVYLCASSLRSGGFLDEQFFGPGTRLTVL.

In this sample, this clonotype turned up a few times. The V and J genes are TRBV20-1 and TRBJ1-5; TRBD1 aligns across 7 bases. The CDR3 extends over 17 amino acids. The germline V gene has CDR1 DFQATT and CDR2 SNEGSKA (reference sequence). V lost 0 bases, J lost 5 bases, and 13 bases stayed unmatched. For the CDR3, the DNA is TGCAGTGCTAGAGACCCCGGGCCCAGGGGGGGGGATCAGCCCCAGCATTTT. Its protein is CSARDPGPRGGDQPQHF.

There are a few counts of this clonotype. This chain joins TRBV4-3 and TRBJ2-4; no definite D call. Trimming shortened V by 2 bases and J by 0 bases, and 11 bases separated the two germline ends. The CDR3 is 16 amino acids. Germline V CDR1 and CDR2: LGHNA, YSLEER. CDR3 amino acids: CASSQSSGLAKNIQYF. As DNA, the CDR3 is TGCGCCAGCAGCCAAAGCTCGGGTCTAGCCAAAAACATTCAGTACTTC.

This clonotype showed up many times. The V and J genes are TRBV12-3 or TRBV12-4 and TRBJ1-1, with D unresolved. This CDR3 comprises 14 residues. Trimming took 6 bases from V and 2 from J, leaving 13 bases between them. The CDR3 loop reads CASRIITANTEAFF. The CDR3 DNA is TGTGCCAGCAGGATCATCACAGCAAACACTGAAGCTTTCTTT.

The chain employs TRBV4-1 and TRBJ1-5, with 9 bases identical to TRBD1. J was trimmed by 10 bases and V by 2 bases; bases with no gene match: 12. This CDR3 has 16 amino acids. CDR1 and CDR2 from the germline V gene are MGHRA and YSYEKL. This CDR3 reads CASSQPGQGRFSPQHF. CDR3 nucleotide sequence: TGCGCCAGCAGCCAACCGGGACAGGGCCGCTTTTCACCCCAGCATTTT.